This entry describes one TCR beta chain. Looked up from germline, CDR1 is SGDLS and CDR2 is YYNGEE. V dropped 3 bases and J dropped 6 bases, with 9 bases sitting between them. CDR3 length equals 12 residues. Random-hexamer reverse transcription was applied to roughly 0.5 to 1 ug RNA. Using its own MiXCR run on the immunoSEQ multiplex PCR reads, TCRdb lists one record per CDR3 protein. This sample has 65,000 to 100,000 distinct CDR3 sequences, with around 96% found just once. The sample comes from a study of CD8 T cells in Susac syndrome. The sequenced sample was CD8+ T cells from PBMCs. This chain connects TRBV9 to TRBJ1-2, with D tentatively TRBD1 (6 bases). The TCR originated in a human donor with Susac syndrome. CDR3 nucleotides: TGTGCCAGCAGCGACAGGGCTGATGGCTACACCTTC. It translates to CASSDRADGYTF.